The 23 T cell receptor beta chains below were found in one sample sequenced in a study of T cell responses to AZD1222 COVID-19 vaccine. Using immunoSEQ multiplex PCR, the repertoire was profiled, and TCRdb retains in-frame clones only, with some absent. The sample shows 180,000 or so clones, more than 75% of them seen only once. Sequencing was performed on peripheral blood, taken 28 days after the second AZD1222 dose. The receptors stem from an adult who received the AZD1222 COVID-19 vaccine.

The CDR3 loop reads CASSLWREVGNEQFF. The CDR3 region has the DNA TGTGCCAGCAGCCTGTGGCGGGAGGTGGGGAATGAGCAGTTCTTC. The chain joins TRBV3-1 (or the pseudogene TRBV3-2) to TRBJ2-1; 8 positions match TRBD2. With V trimmed by 4 bases and J by 7 bases, 9 bases remained unmatched. Germline V gives CDR1 LGHDT, CDR2 YNNKEL (reference sequence). The CDR3 runs to 15 residues.

The chain is built from TRBV20-1 and TRBJ2-1; D is possibly TRBD2 (6 bases). Per the germline V gene, CDR1 is DFQATT and CDR2 is SNEGSKA (reference sequence). The CDR3 contains 11 residues. V lost 0 bases to trimming and J lost 12 bases, with 9 bases between them. The CDR3 loop is CSARELAVQFF. CDR3 bases: TGCAGTGCTAGAGAGTTAGCGGTGCAGTTCTTC.

The genes are TRBV5-1 and TRBJ2-5; no clear D. Per the germline V gene, CDR1 is SGHRS and CDR2 is YFSETQ. The CDR3 runs to 15 residues. Trimming cost V 0 bases and J 1 base, with 10 bases left between them. The chain's CDR3 is CASSLEAGGQETQYF. As DNA, the CDR3 is TGCGCCAGCAGCTTGGAGGCCGGCGGCCAAGAGACCCAGTACTTC.

The rearrangement uses TRBV28 and TRBJ2-1; D possibly corresponds to TRBD1 (6 bases). Trimming took 8 bases from V and 2 from J, leaving 10 bases between them. The CDR3 length is 13 residues. In germline, CDR1 is MDHEN, CDR2 SYDVKM. CDR3: CASAGQPYNEQFF. The CDR3 nucleotides are TGTGCCAGCGCAGGACAGCCCTACAATGAGCAGTTCTTC.

This clone was recorded a few times. V and J are TRBV6-5 and TRBJ2-7, with D unresolved. Trimming cost V 6 bases and J 3 bases, with 12 bases left between them. The length of the CDR3 is 13 residues. CDR1 and CDR2 from the germline V gene are MNHEY and SVGAGI. CDR3 region: CASSYLPGYEQYF. CDR3 sequence (DNA): TGTGCCAGCAGCTACCTCCCGGGCTACGAGCAGTACTTC.

The chain combines TRBV29-1 with TRBJ2-5; 8 bases agree with TRBD1. The junction had 11 bases not matched to a gene; V was cut back by 8 bases and J by 9 bases. The CDR3 is 12 residues long. Germline lookup yields CDR1 SQVTM and CDR2 ANQGSEA. In DNA, the CDR3 is TGCAGCACCGAAAGGACAGGGTATTCCCAGTACTTC. Translation: CSTERTGYSQYF. The whole variable domain, remainder taken from reference TRBV29-1 and TRBJ2-5, is SAVISQKPSRDICQRGTSLTIQCQVDSQVTMMFWYRQQPGQSLTLIATANQGSEATYESGFVIDKFPISRPNLTFSTLTVSNMSPEDSSIYLCSTERTGYSQYFGPGTRLLVL.

The chain recombines TRBV9 with TRBJ2-7; perhaps TRBD1 as D (6 bases). Germline CDR1 SGDLS, CDR2 YYNGEE. V dropped 0 bases and J dropped 2 bases, with 12 bases sitting between them. The length of the CDR3 is 15 residues. CDR3 nucleotide sequence: TGTGCCAGCAGCGTAGCTACGACAGGTACCTACGAGCAGTACTTC. This codes for CASSVATTGTYEQYF.

V usage is TRBV20-1 and J usage is TRBJ1-2; D gene uncertain. V gave up 3 bases and J gave up 8 bases, with 16 bases separating them. Germline lookup yields CDR1 DFQATT and CDR2 SNEGSKA (reference sequence). The CDR3 spans 13 residues. The CDR3 coding sequence is TGCAGTGCTAGTGGGCACACCATAGGGGGCTACACCTTC. Translation: CSASGHTIGGYTF.

Written as DNA, the CDR3 is TGTGCCAGCACCGATGAGGTCACTAATGAAAAACTGTTTTTT. Residues: CASTDEVTNEKLFF. The V call is TRBV7-9, the J call TRBJ1-4; D uncertain. Deletions cut 7 bases from V and 2 bases from J, with 11 bases between. Germline CDR1 SEHNR, CDR2 FQNEAQ (reference sequence). This CDR3 is 14 amino acids long.

This chain joins TRBV30 and TRBJ2-5; D ambiguous. Trimming removed 1 base at V and 1 base at J, with 1 base between. CDR3 size: 11 residues. Germline V lookup: CDR1 GTSNPN, CDR2 SVGIG (reference sequence). CDR3 region: CAWSGQETQYF. For the CDR3, the DNA is TGTGCCTGGAGTGGCCAAGAGACCCAGTACTTC.

The genes are TRBV7-6 and TRBJ2-1, with 11 bases fitting TRBD2. The CDR3 is 18 amino acids. Trimming took 3 bases from V and 3 from J; bases not matched to a gene: 10. Looked up from germline, CDR1 is SGHVS and CDR2 is FNYEAQ. This CDR3 is CASSLFSGRALHYNEQFF. The DNA of the CDR3 is TGTGCCAGCAGCTTGTTTAGCGGGAGGGCCCTTCACTACAATGAGCAGTTCTTC.

The rearrangement uses TRBV4-3 and TRBJ2-7; TRBD1 is a possible D gene (6 bases). V shed 0 bases and J shed 2 bases, with 14 bases lying between them. The CDR3 extends over 16 amino acids. Germline V CDR1 and CDR2: LGHNA, YSLEER. DNA for the CDR3: TGCGCCAGCAGCCAAGATGGGACGGACAGCACCTACGAGCAGTACTTC. As protein: CASSQDGTDSTYEQYF.

This rearrangement joins TRBV18 to TRBJ2-2; D possibly uses TRBD1 or TRBD2 (5 bases each). The CDR3 is made up of 16 amino acids. CDR1 is KGHSH, CDR2 LQKENI, per germline. Between the trimmed V and J ends, which lost 5 bases and 0 bases, there was a span of 13 bases. CDR3 coding DNA: TGTGCCAGCTCAACGGGACGGGTCGCGAACACCGGGGAGCTGTTTTTT. The encoded protein is CASSTGRVANTGELFF.

The chain uses TRBV6-5 and TRBJ1-2; no firm D call. The CDR3 loop spans 13 amino acids. CDR1 and CDR2 from the germline V gene are MNHEY and SVGAGI. V shed 2 bases and J shed 2 bases, with 6 bases lying between them. CDR3 region: CASSYDKNYGYTF. In DNA, the CDR3 is TGTGCCAGCAGTTACGACAAAAACTATGGCTACACCTTC.

This clone was recorded only once. This chain connects TRBV6-5 to TRBJ2-7, with D tentatively TRBD2 (5 bases). From germline, CDR1 is MNHEY and CDR2 SVGAGI. This CDR3 comprises 13 residues. V gave up 4 bases and J gave up 3 bases, with 10 bases separating them. In DNA, the CDR3 is TGTGCCAGCAGTTTCGGCGCGGGCTACGAGCAGTACTTC. Translating it yields CASSFGAGYEQYF.

The CDR3 is CASSPGKRETQYF. The CDR3, as DNA: TGTGCCAGCAGCCCGGGGAAGAGAGAGACCCAGTACTTC. The chain has TRBV4-2 and TRBJ2-5; D is perhaps TRBD2 (5 bases). Trimming stripped 4 bases from V and 4 bases from J, with 10 bases between. CDR1 and CDR2 (germline): LGHNA, YNFKEQ. The CDR3 loop spans 13 amino acids.

This clone was observed a handful of times. The V gene is TRBV6-2 or TRBV6-3, the J gene TRBJ1-5; D is perhaps TRBD1 (6 bases). The length of the CDR3 is 16 residues. V was trimmed by 5 bases and J by 4 bases, leaving 18 bases between them. Germline lookup yields CDR1 MNHEY and CDR2 SVGEGT. For the CDR3, the DNA is TGTGCCAGCAGTCCATGGGGGGGGGCGGATAATCAGCCCCAGCATTTT. Protein product: CASSPWGGADNQPQHF.

V and J are TRBV6-5 and TRBJ2-2; TRBD2 is a possible D gene (6 bases). The CDR3 length is 13 residues. Germline CDR1 MNHEY, CDR2 SVGAGI. V gave up 6 bases and J gave up 6 bases, with 11 bases separating them. CDR3 protein: CASRGDFSGELFF. The DNA for the CDR3 is TGTGCCAGCAGGGGGGACTTTTCCGGGGAGCTGTTTTTT.

This chain joins TRBV24-1 and TRBJ2-3; the D is unclear. The V gene lost 3 bases and the J gene lost 1 base, with 19 bases spanning the gap. Germline CDR1 KGHDR, CDR2 SFDVKD. The CDR3 extends over 18 amino acids. DNA of the CDR3: TGTGCCACCAGTGATCCCAAAGGTGGGGTGGCGGGCACAGATACGCAGTATTTT. As protein: CATSDPKGGVAGTDTQYF.

This rearrangement joins TRBV19 to TRBJ1-5; 9 nucleotides line up with TRBD1. The CDR3 spans 17 residues. Trimming cost V 5 bases and J 3 bases; bases outside gene matches: 11. Germline V gene sequence: CDR1 LNHDA, CDR2 SQIVND (reference sequence). CDR3 sequence: CASSVNLRTGVNQPQHF. In nucleotides, the CDR3 is TGTGCCAGTAGTGTAAATCTCCGGACAGGGGTCAATCAGCCCCAGCATTTT.

The rearrangement uses TRBV5-8 and TRBJ2-2; D perhaps matches TRBD2 (6 bases). Trimming removed 2 bases at V and 3 bases at J, with 11 bases between. Germline lookup yields CDR1 SGHTS and CDR2 YDEGEE. The CDR3 covers 15 residues. The DNA of the CDR3 is TGTGCCAGCAGCTTCCGGGGGAAGGACACCGGGGAGCTGTTTTTT. This translates into CASSFRGKDTGELFF.

The chain joins TRBV28 to TRBJ2-3, with D hard to call. CDR3 length equals 15 residues. Trimming left V 6 bases short and J 4 bases short, with 17 bases between. Germline V gives CDR1 MDHEN, CDR2 SYDVKM. The CDR3 region has the DNA TGTGCCAGCAGCCCAACCCGACTGGGCCCAGATACGCAGTATTTT. This encodes CASSPTRLGPDTQYF.

The V call is TRBV29-1, the J call TRBJ2-3, with 13 positions matching TRBD2. The CDR3 is 14 residues long. J lost 5 bases, V lost 4 bases, and 3 bases had no gene match. The V gene's germline CDR1 is SQVTM and CDR2 ANQGSEA. The CDR3 region is CSVGTSGREDTQYF. The CDR3, as DNA: TGCAGCGTTGGAACTAGCGGGAGGGAAGATACGCAGTATTTT.